What follows describes a single T cell receptor beta chain. The record originates from a study of blood T cell repertoires in COVID-19. Study-wide background: Both acute and convalescent COVID-19 samples were obtained from the United States, Italy and Spain. The cDNA or gDNA used as material had been derived from T cells, B-cell-depleted T cells, or PBMCs.

Source study methods: Estimated nucleated cell counts came from reference gene primer amplification. Assay used: immunoSEQ multiplex PCR; TCRdb lists only in-frame clones, some missing. That table gives V, J and clone size, and the DNA gave D and trimming. The table lists about 6,600 clones, approximately 90% of them singletons. This receptor was taken from a human donor in a cohort sampled during active COVID-19. The donor label of this sample is uncertain. Sequencing was carried out using peripheral blood.

The CDR3 reads CASSSYGTNPRGYTF. As DNA, the CDR3 is TGTGCCAGTAGTTCTTACGGGACAAACCCGCGAGGCTACACCTTC. The chain has TRBV19 and TRBJ1-2, with D possibly being TRBD1 (6 bases). Trimming took 5 bases from V and 8 from J, leaving 21 bases between them. The CDR3 extends over 15 amino acids. The germline V gene has CDR1 LNHDA and CDR2 SQIVND (reference sequence).